The present T cell receptor (beta chain) was sequenced within a study of sequential checkpoint blockade in melanoma. Study context: After both sequences, patients received maintenance nivolumab. DNA from 91 pretreatment tumor samples underwent TCRβ immunosequencing.

Note on this clone: What it recognizes is unknown.

Sequenced by immunoSEQ multiplex PCR; TCRdb stores in-frame clones only, minus some. The sample lists fewer than 6,000 clones, 30% to 35% occurring once. Treatment in this sample: randomized to nivolumab then ipilimumab (arm A) or the reverse (arm B). The study's findings and limits: Mutational load did not correlate with tumor T-cell fraction or clonality. For nivolumab-first patients, baseline tumor clonality was associated with response.

The source was tumor tissue (inferred from file names), collected from a patient given nivolumab and ipilimumab in sequence. The origin of this receptor is a human donor with melanoma.

CDR3 DNA: TGTGCTAGTGGTTTGTATATGGGCGGGGTCTACGAGCAGTACTTC. It translates to CASGLYMGGVYEQYF. V gene TRBV12-5 combines with J gene TRBJ2-7; D may be TRBD2 (6 bases). This CDR3 is 15 amino acids long. Trimming took 2 bases from V and 3 from J, leaving 14 bases between them. The V gene's germline CDR1 is LGHNT and CDR2 FRNRAP. Full variable domain (outside the CDR3, taken from reference TRBV12-5 and TRBJ2-7): DARVTQTPRHKVTEMGQEVTMRCQPILGHNTVFWYRQTMMQGLELLAYFRNRAPLDDSGMPKDRFSAEMPDATLATLKIQPSEPRDSAVYFCASGLYMGGVYEQYFGPGTRLTVT.